This T cell receptor (beta chain) appears in the sequencing data of a study of T cells expressing NK-cell markers (dated by TCRdb to about 2020). General notes on the study: Under 10 donors provided sorted CD3+CD56+NKG2C+, CD3+CD56+NKG2C- and CD3+CD56-NKG2C+ T-cell subsets, whose TCR beta-chain repertoires were profiled. All eight donors whose samples were sequenced were randomly selected healthy volunteers, three of them men and five women. Sequencing of the libraries produced 2 x 150 bp reads on Illumina HiSeq 2000/2500, MiSeq or NextSeq. Of the eight sequenced donors, seven were found to be HCMV-seropositive and one was found to be HCMV-seronegative.

Paper-wide results and their limitations: It remained unclear whether the expanded NKG2C-expressing T cell clones were specific for HCMV antigens. Those dominant clonotypes were again the most abundant among CD3+CD56-NKG2C+ cells in several donors, at about 25-65%. In six donors, the dominant CD3+CD56+NKG2C+ clonotypes were among the top 10 CD8+ clonotypes and accounted for about 1.0-8% of CD8+ T cells.

For this clonotype: Its cognate antigen has yet to be identified.

The CDR3 starts with the cysteine, ends with the phenylalanine, and has 14 residues. The DNA sequence is not available. CDR1 DFQATT and CDR2 SNEGSKA were looked up in the germline V gene (reference sequence). To determine HCMV serostatus, a commercial ELISA kit was used to detect HCMV-specific IgG in serum. Ficoll density gradient centrifugation was used to isolate peripheral blood mononuclear cells from blood. Sequencing used an Illumina HiSeq 2000. The TCR beta cDNA libraries were made using 5'RACE template switching, a step that added both a universal primer site and unique molecular identifiers. cDNA synthesis was primed from the TCR beta constant segment and was followed by two successive PCR amplification steps. As for the authors' bioinformatics: MIGEC handled demultiplexing of the reads and grouping by UMI, while MiTCR was used to assemble and quantify clonotypes. To exclude erroneous sequences, any TCR cDNA sequence not supported by at least two reads was discarded. The tcR package was used for downstream repertoire analysis, with clonotypes matched between fractions based on CDR3 nucleotide sequence plus V segment. VDJmatch was used to annotate antigen specificity against VDJdb, with one amino acid substitution allowed in CDR3. Each entry corresponds to one CDR3 protein sequence from reads that TCRdb reprocessed, and DNA is not given. The V and J calls and clone size are TCRdb's, not the authors'. This sample's table has entries for 20,000 to 25,000 distinct CDR3 sequences. The ten largest clonotypes hold about 57% of the sample.

The sequence is built from TRBV20-1 and TRBJ2-1. The sequenced material came from blood T cells: a sorted CD56 or NKG2C T cell subset, CD4+ or CD8+ T cells, or bulk PBMC T cells (not recorded which). This clonotype was sampled from a man aged 18-75 years in good health. The CDR3 loop reads CSALGSSSYNEQFF.